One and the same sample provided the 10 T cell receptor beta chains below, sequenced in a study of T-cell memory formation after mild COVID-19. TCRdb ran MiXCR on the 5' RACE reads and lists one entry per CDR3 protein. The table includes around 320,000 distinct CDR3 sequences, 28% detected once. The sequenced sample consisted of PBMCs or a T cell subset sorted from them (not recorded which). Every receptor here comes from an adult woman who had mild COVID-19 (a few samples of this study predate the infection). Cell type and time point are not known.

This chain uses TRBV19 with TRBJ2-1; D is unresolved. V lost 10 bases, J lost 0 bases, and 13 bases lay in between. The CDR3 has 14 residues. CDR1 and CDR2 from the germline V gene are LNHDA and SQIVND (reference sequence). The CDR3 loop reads CATGSHSSYNEQFF. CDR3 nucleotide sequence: TGTGCCACCGGGTCCCATAGCTCCTACAATGAGCAGTTCTTC. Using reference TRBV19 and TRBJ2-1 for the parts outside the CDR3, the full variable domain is DGGITQSPKYLFRKEGQNVTLSCEQNLNHDAMYWYRQDPGQGLRLIYYSQIVNDFQKGDIAEGYSVSREKKESFPLTVTSAQKNPTAFYLCATGSHSSYNEQFFGPGTRLTVL.

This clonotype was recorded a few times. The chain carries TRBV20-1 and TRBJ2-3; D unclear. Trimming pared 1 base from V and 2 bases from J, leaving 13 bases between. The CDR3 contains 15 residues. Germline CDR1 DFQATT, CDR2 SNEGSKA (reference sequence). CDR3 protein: CSARGSVSNTDTQYF. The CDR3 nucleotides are TGCAGTGCTAGAGGGTCCGTCAGCAACACAGATACGCAGTATTTT.

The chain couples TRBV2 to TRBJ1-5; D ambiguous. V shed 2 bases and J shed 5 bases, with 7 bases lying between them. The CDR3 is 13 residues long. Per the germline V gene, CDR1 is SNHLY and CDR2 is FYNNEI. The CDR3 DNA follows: TGTGCCAGCAGTGAATGGCAGCATCAGCCCCAGCATTTT. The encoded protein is CASSEWQHQPQHF.

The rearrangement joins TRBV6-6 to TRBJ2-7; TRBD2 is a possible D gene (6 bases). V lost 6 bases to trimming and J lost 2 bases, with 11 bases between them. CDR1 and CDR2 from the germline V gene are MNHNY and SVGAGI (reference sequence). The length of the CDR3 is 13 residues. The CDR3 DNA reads TGTGCCAGCAGATGGCGGGACGCCTACGAGCAGTACTTC. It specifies CASRWRDAYEQYF.

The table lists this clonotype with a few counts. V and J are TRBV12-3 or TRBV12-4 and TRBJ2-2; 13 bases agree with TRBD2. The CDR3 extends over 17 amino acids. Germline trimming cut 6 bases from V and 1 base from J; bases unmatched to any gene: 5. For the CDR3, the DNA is TGTGCCAGCAGCCCTTGGACTAGCGGGGGGAACACCGGGGAGCTGTTTTTT. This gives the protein CASSPWTSGGNTGELFF.

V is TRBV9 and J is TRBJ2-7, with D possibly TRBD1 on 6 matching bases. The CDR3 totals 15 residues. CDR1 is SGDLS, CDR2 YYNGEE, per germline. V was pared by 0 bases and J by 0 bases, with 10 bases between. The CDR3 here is CASSVEGTSSYEQYF. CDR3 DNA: TGTGCCAGCAGCGTAGAAGGGACATCCTCCTACGAGCAGTACTTC. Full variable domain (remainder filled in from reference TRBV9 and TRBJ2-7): DSGVTQTPKHLITATGQRVTLRCSPRSGDLSVYWYQQSLDQGLQFLIQYYNGEERAKGNILERFSAQQFPDLHSELNLSSLELGDSALYFCASSVEGTSSYEQYFGPGTRLTVT.

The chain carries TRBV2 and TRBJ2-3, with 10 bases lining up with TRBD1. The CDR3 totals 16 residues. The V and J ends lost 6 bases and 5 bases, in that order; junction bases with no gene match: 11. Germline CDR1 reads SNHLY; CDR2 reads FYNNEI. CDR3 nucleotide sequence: TGTGCCAGCAGGGGACTCCGGGACAGGGGAATAGATACGCAGTATTTT. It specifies CASRGLRDRGIDTQYF.

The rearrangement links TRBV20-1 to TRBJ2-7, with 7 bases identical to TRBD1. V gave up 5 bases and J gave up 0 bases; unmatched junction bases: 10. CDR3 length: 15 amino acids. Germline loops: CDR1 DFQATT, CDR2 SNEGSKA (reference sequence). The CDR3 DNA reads TGCAGTGCTGACCATCCCACAGGGGACTCCTACGAGCAGTACTTC. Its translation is CSADHPTGDSYEQYF.

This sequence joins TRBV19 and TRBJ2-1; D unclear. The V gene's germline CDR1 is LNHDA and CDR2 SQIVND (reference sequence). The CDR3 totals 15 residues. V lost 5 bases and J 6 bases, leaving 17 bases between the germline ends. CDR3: CASSEPGLRSNEQFF. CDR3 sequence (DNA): TGTGCCAGTAGTGAGCCGGGCCTCCGGAGCAATGAGCAGTTCTTC.

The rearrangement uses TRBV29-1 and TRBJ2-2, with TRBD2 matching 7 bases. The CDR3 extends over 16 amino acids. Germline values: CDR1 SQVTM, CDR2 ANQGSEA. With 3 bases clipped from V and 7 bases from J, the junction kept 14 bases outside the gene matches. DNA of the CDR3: TGCAGCGTTGAGAGGCTAGCGGCTACTTTCGACGGGGAGCTGTTTTTT. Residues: CSVERLAATFDGELFF.